The 2 T cell receptor beta chains below were found in one sample sequenced in a study of vaccination and CD4 T cells after COVID-19. Their specific antigens are unknown. Documented treatment: roughly ten-day PBMC culture with coronavirus spike peptide pools or control peptides (ViraFEST assay). With the Oncomine TCR Beta short-read assay, DNA from cultured CD4+ T cells was sequenced. From the PCR reads, TCRdb called clonotypes with MiXCR, one entry per CDR3 protein. In the table there are 9,800 or so distinct CDR3 sequences, around 37% of which are singletons. Sequenced material: CD4+ T cells from blood, cultured in vitro. The receptor source for this set is a human donor who had recovered from COVID-19.

This clonotype was seen more than once but under ten times. The V gene is TRBV18, the J gene TRBJ2-2; D unresolved. The V end was cut by 3 bases, the J end by 0 bases, with 17 bases between. Germline CDR1 KGHSH, CDR2 LQKENI. This CDR3 has 18 residues. CDR3 protein: CASSPPWRHNANTGELFF. The CDR3 DNA is TGTGCCAGCTCACCGCCCTGGCGGCACAACGCGAACACCGGGGAGCTGTTTTTT.

The V call is TRBV5-4, the J call TRBJ1-1, with D possibly being TRBD1 (5 bases). V lost 4 bases and J lost 7, with 14 bases in between. Germline CDR1 reads SGHNT; CDR2 reads YYREEE (reference sequence). The CDR3 length is 13 residues. CDR3 nucleotide sequence: TGTGCCAGCAGCACCACCCGGGGCGGTGAAGCTTTCTTT. Protein product: CASSTTRGGEAFF.